The entry below gives a single TCR beta chain sequence along with its context. What it binds is not known. This sample is part of a study of persistence of HIV-infected CD4 T cells. The immunoSEQ assay was version 4, run in survey mode. Data came from immunoSEQ multiplex PCR; TCRdb stores just in-frame clones and leaves some out. Here the sample spans 25,000 to 35,000 clones, roughly three quarters being singletons. Study results and caveats: Antigen-responding cells were enriched for degenerate expanded CDR3beta sequences.

Overlapping HIV-1 Gag 15-mer peptides at approximately 0.96 ug per peptide per mL were used. Sorting selected CD4+ T cells upregulating both CD40 ligand and CD69. CD8+ T cells were removed from PBMCs prior to stimulation. For about 20 hours, CD8-depleted PBMCs received anti-CD28/CD49d costimulation, a CD40-blocking antibody and enfuvirtide. Germline CDR1 reads MNHEY; CDR2 reads SVGAGI. This CDR3 comprises 16 residues. Trimming removed 2 bases from V and 1 base from J, with 15 bases in between. The chain employs TRBV6-5 and TRBJ2-7; D is possibly TRBD1 or TRBD2 (5 bases each). The material sequenced was CD4+ T cells sorted from PBMCs after roughly 20-hour stimulation, taken from a patient who received antiretroviral therapy. This receptor was identified in an adult man with HIV who was CMV-seropositive. This chain's CDR3 is CASSYGPRDGSYEQYF. CDR3 DNA sequence: TGTGCCAGCAGTTACGGGCCCCGGGACGGATCCTACGAGCAGTACTTC.